This is a list of T cell receptor beta chains from one sample in a study of brain metastases from non-small cell lung cancer. Sequencing was performed with immunoSEQ multiplex PCR; in TCRdb, only in-frame clones are kept and a portion is missing. The sample holds roughly 4,200 clones, just over 85% seen once. The sequencing sample was made of primary lung tumor tissue. The receptors here all came from a donor at least 40 years old with non-small cell lung cancer. Each CDR3 is given with its conserved first and last residue. The D gene is left open where the match is weak. Expanded clones are given a class, and other clones once, few, many or no size at all.

j_gene: TRBJ1-2; abundance: few; v_gene: TRBV19; d_gene: TRBD1; CDR3aa: CASAIRDREGYTF; CDR3nt: TGTGCCAGCGCCATCCGAGACAGGGAAGGCTACACCTTC
j_gene: TRBJ1-2; abundance: -; v_gene: TRBV6-5; d_gene: -; CDR3aa: CATGRPFFYGYTF; CDR3nt: TGTGCCACGGGCCGGCCGTTTTTCTATGGCTACACCTTC
j_gene: TRBJ1-1; abundance: -; v_gene: TRBV9; d_gene: -; CDR3aa: CASSPGRNTEAFF; CDR3nt: TGTGCCAGCAGCCCCGGTCGGAACACTGAAGCTTTCTTT
j_gene: TRBJ1-5; abundance: -; v_gene: TRBV19; d_gene: -; CDR3aa: CASSMAAGQPQHF; CDR3nt: TGTGCCAGTAGTATGGCAGCCGGTCAGCCCCAGCATTTT
j_gene: TRBJ2-3; abundance: -; v_gene: TRBV7-3; d_gene: -; CDR3aa: CASSPTVTDTQYF; CDR3nt: TGTGCCAGCTCCCCGACAGTTACAGATACGCAGTATTTT
j_gene: TRBJ1-2; abundance: -; v_gene: TRBV7-6; d_gene: -; CDR3aa: CASSLQFNGPFGYTF; CDR3nt: TGTGCCAGCAGCCTCCAGTTCAATGGGCCCTTTGGCTACACCTTC
j_gene: TRBJ1-1; abundance: -; v_gene: TRBV19; d_gene: -; CDR3aa: CASNIGGLNTEAFF; CDR3nt: TGTGCCAGTAATATAGGGGGATTGAACACTGAAGCTTTCTTT
j_gene: TRBJ2-3; abundance: -; v_gene: TRBV18; d_gene: TRBD2; CDR3aa: CASSPGASGTDTQYF; CDR3nt: TGTGCCAGCTCACCTGGGGCTAGCGGGACAGATACGCAGTATTTT
j_gene: TRBJ1-5; abundance: -; v_gene: TRBV18; d_gene: -; CDR3aa: CASSQGGTQPQHF; CDR3nt: TGTGCCAGCTCCCAAGGCGGAACTCAGCCCCAGCATTTT
j_gene: TRBJ2-7; abundance: -; v_gene: TRBV5-6; d_gene: -; CDR3aa: CASSWGKNEQYF; CDR3nt: TGTGCCAGCAGCTGGGGCAAAAACGAGCAGTACTTC
j_gene: TRBJ1-2; abundance: -; v_gene: TRBV2; d_gene: TRBD1; CDR3aa: CASRVQGAVNYGYTF; CDR3nt: TGTGCCAGCAGAGTACAGGGGGCTGTAAACTATGGCTACACCTTC
j_gene: TRBJ1-1; abundance: -; v_gene: TRBV10-1; d_gene: -; CDR3aa: CASSEYRENTEAFF; CDR3nt: TGCGCCAGCAGTGAGTACAGGGAGAACACTGAAGCTTTCTTT
j_gene: TRBJ1-1; abundance: -; v_gene: TRBV4-1; d_gene: TRBD1; CDR3aa: CASSHRGQGNTEAFF; CDR3nt: TGCGCCAGCAGCCATAGGGGACAGGGGAACACTGAAGCTTTCTTT
j_gene: TRBJ1-6; abundance: -; v_gene: TRBV28; d_gene: -; CDR3aa: CASNQNSPLHF; CDR3nt: TGTGCCAGCAATCAGAATTCACCCCTCCACTTT
j_gene: TRBJ2-7; abundance: once; v_gene: TRBV5-1; d_gene: -; CDR3aa: CASSPEFLYEQYF; CDR3nt: TGCGCCAGCAGCCCCGAGTTTCTCTACGAGCAGTACTTC
j_gene: TRBJ1-2; abundance: -; v_gene: TRBV14; d_gene: TRBD1; CDR3aa: CASSPTGGAGYGYTF; CDR3nt: TGTGCCAGCAGCCCTACAGGGGGCGCGGGGTATGGCTACACCTTC
j_gene: TRBJ1-4; abundance: -; v_gene: TRBV25-1; d_gene: -; CDR3aa: CASSDVGNEKLFF; CDR3nt: TGTGCCAGCAGTGATGTCGGTAATGAAAAACTGTTTTTT
j_gene: TRBJ2-2; abundance: -; v_gene: TRBV28; d_gene: -; CDR3aa: CASSLELKTGELFF; CDR3nt: TGTGCCAGTAGTTTAGAGCTGAAGACCGGGGAGCTGTTTTTT
j_gene: TRBJ2-1; abundance: -; v_gene: TRBV7-2; d_gene: -; CDR3aa: CASSLVRGPQGEQFF; CDR3nt: TGTGCCAGCAGCTTAGTGAGAGGCCCCCAGGGTGAGCAGTTCTTC
j_gene: TRBJ2-5; abundance: -; v_gene: TRBV5-8; d_gene: -; CDR3aa: CASSQPDIETQYF; CDR3nt: TGTGCCAGCAGCCAACCGGATATAGAGACCCAGTACTTC
j_gene: TRBJ2-3; abundance: -; v_gene: TRBV10-1; d_gene: TRBD2; CDR3aa: CASSPLAGGPRDTDTQYF; CDR3nt: TGCGCCAGCAGCCCCCTAGCGGGAGGGCCTCGGGACACAGATACGCAGTATTTT
j_gene: TRBJ1-2; abundance: once; v_gene: TRBV5-5; d_gene: -; CDR3aa: CASSFEETVPYGYTF; CDR3nt: TGTGCCAGCAGCTTTGAAGAGACAGTACCCTATGGCTACACCTTC
j_gene: TRBJ2-5; abundance: -; v_gene: TRBV5-1; d_gene: -; CDR3aa: CASSWRGTYQETQYF; CDR3nt: TGCGCCAGCAGCTGGCGGGGAACGTACCAAGAGACCCAGTACTTC
j_gene: TRBJ2-1; abundance: -; v_gene: TRBV19; d_gene: -; CDR3aa: CASTPRAPAKYEQFF; CDR3nt: TGTGCCAGTACCCCCAGGGCGCCCGCTAAATATGAGCAGTTCTTC
j_gene: TRBJ1-1; abundance: -; v_gene: TRBV4-1; d_gene: -; CDR3aa: CASSHYGMNTEAFF; CDR3nt: TGCGCCAGCAGCCATTATGGGATGAACACTGAAGCTTTCTTT
j_gene: TRBJ1-1; abundance: -; v_gene: TRBV7-8; d_gene: -; CDR3aa: CASSLSSEAFF; CDR3nt: TGTGCCAGCAGCCTGTCGTCGGAAGCTTTCTTT
j_gene: TRBJ2-2; abundance: -; v_gene: TRBV6-5; d_gene: TRBD1; CDR3aa: CASRHRGRTGELFF; CDR3nt: TGTGCCAGCAGGCACAGGGGGCGGACCGGGGAGCTGTTTTTT
j_gene: TRBJ2-3; abundance: few; v_gene: TRBV6-4; d_gene: -; CDR3aa: CASAPAGASADTQYF; CDR3nt: TGTGCCAGCGCTCCCGCGGGGGCGTCCGCAGATACGCAGTATTTT
j_gene: TRBJ1-2; abundance: -; v_gene: TRBV29-1; d_gene: -; CDR3aa: CSVDIGVGYTF; CDR3nt: TGCAGCGTTGACATAGGTGTTGGCTACACCTTC
j_gene: TRBJ2-1; abundance: -; v_gene: TRBV6-5; d_gene: -; CDR3aa: CASSLNQGQFF; CDR3nt: TGTGCCAGCAGTTTGAACCAGGGGCAGTTCTTC
j_gene: TRBJ2-6; abundance: once; v_gene: TRBV4-1; d_gene: -; CDR3aa: CASPSRLGSSGANVLTF; CDR3nt: TGCGCCAGCCCCAGTCGGCTAGGGAGCTCTGGGGCCAACGTCCTGACTTTC
j_gene: TRBJ2-1; abundance: few; v_gene: TRBV28; d_gene: TRBD2; CDR3aa: CASSFSLAGFYNEQFF; CDR3nt: TGTGCCAGCAGTTTTTCACTAGCGGGTTTCTACAATGAGCAGTTCTTC
j_gene: TRBJ1-4; abundance: -; v_gene: TRBV3-1/TRBV3-2; d_gene: -; CDR3aa: CASSLRGSNEKLFF; CDR3nt: TGTGCCAGCAGCTTACGGGGATCTAATGAAAAACTGTTTTTT
j_gene: TRBJ1-4; abundance: -; v_gene: TRBV5-1; d_gene: TRBD1; CDR3aa: CASSRTGAANEKLFF; CDR3nt: TGCGCCAGCAGCCGGACAGGAGCAGCTAATGAAAAACTGTTTTTT
j_gene: TRBJ1-2; abundance: -; v_gene: TRBV7-9; d_gene: -; CDR3aa: CASSPQTEDYRGYTF; CDR3nt: TGTGCCAGCAGCCCACAGACGGAGGACTATCGCGGCTACACCTTC
j_gene: TRBJ2-5; abundance: -; v_gene: TRBV16; d_gene: -; CDR3aa: CASSQSLRGLGTQYF; CDR3nt: TGTGCCAGCAGCCAATCACTAAGGGGTCTCGGGACCCAGTACTTC
j_gene: TRBJ2-7; abundance: -; v_gene: TRBV5-6; d_gene: -; CDR3aa: CASSLGGPLGEQYF; CDR3nt: TGTGCCAGCAGCTTGGGTGGACCCCTTGGGGAGCAGTACTTC
j_gene: TRBJ2-7; abundance: -; v_gene: TRBV4-1; d_gene: -; CDR3aa: CASSQVWAPGPRGEQYF; CDR3nt: TGCGCCAGCAGCCAAGTCTGGGCGCCAGGGCCTCGGGGCGAGCAGTACTTC
j_gene: TRBJ1-4; abundance: -; v_gene: TRBV9; d_gene: -; CDR3aa: CASSVWGQGGEKLFF; CDR3nt: TGTGCCAGCAGCGTCTGGGGGCAAGGTGGTGAAAAACTGTTTTTT
j_gene: TRBJ1-1; abundance: -; v_gene: TRBV5-1; d_gene: -; CDR3aa: CASGAAAMGTEAFF; CDR3nt: TGCGCCAGCGGCGCGGCGGCGATGGGCACTGAAGCTTTCTTT
j_gene: TRBJ2-1; abundance: -; v_gene: TRBV20-1; d_gene: -; CDR3aa: CSAAPPVWQFF; CDR3nt: TGCAGTGCTGCCCCCCCGGTCTGGCAGTTCTTC
j_gene: TRBJ1-5; abundance: -; v_gene: TRBV15; d_gene: -; CDR3aa: CATSPTYAGNQPQHF; CDR3nt: TGTGCCACCAGCCCTACTTATGCGGGCAATCAGCCCCAGCATTTT
j_gene: TRBJ1-5; abundance: -; v_gene: TRBV6-6; d_gene: -; CDR3aa: CASSYWGFEAQSQHF; CDR3nt: TGTGCCAGCAGTTATTGGGGATTTGAGGCTCAGTCCCAGCATTTT
j_gene: TRBJ2-4; abundance: -; v_gene: TRBV28; d_gene: -; CDR3aa: CASAAVLAKNIQYF; CDR3nt: TGTGCCAGCGCGGCGGTCCTAGCCAAAAACATTCAGTACTTC
j_gene: TRBJ1-6; abundance: -; v_gene: TRBV10-3; d_gene: -; CDR3aa: CAISPSLGAPTPNSPLHF; CDR3nt: TGTGCCATCAGTCCATCCCTCGGGGCCCCTACCCCTAATTCACCCCTCCACTTT
j_gene: TRBJ1-2; abundance: -; v_gene: TRBV7-9; d_gene: TRBD1; CDR3aa: CASSLEQGSGYTF; CDR3nt: TGTGCCAGCAGCTTAGAACAGGGGTCTGGCTACACCTTC
j_gene: TRBJ1-6; abundance: few; v_gene: TRBV28; d_gene: -; CDR3aa: CASKTERVSPLHF; CDR3nt: TGTGCCAGCAAGACGGAGAGGGTCTCACCCCTCCACTTT
j_gene: TRBJ2-5; abundance: -; v_gene: TRBV10-1; d_gene: -; CDR3aa: CASSRGETQYF; CDR3nt: TGCGCCAGCAGCCGAGGGGAGACCCAGTACTTC
j_gene: TRBJ1-2; abundance: once; v_gene: TRBV5-3; d_gene: -; CDR3aa: CARSLSETGVGPPTYGYTF; CDR3nt: TGTGCCAGAAGCTTGTCTGAAACAGGAGTCGGCCCGCCAACCTATGGCTACACCTTC
j_gene: TRBJ2-7; abundance: -; v_gene: TRBV7-8; d_gene: TRBD1; CDR3aa: CASSYDRGEQYF; CDR3nt: TGTGCCAGTAGCTACGACAGGGGTGAGCAGTACTTC
j_gene: TRBJ1-1; abundance: -; v_gene: TRBV27; d_gene: TRBD1; CDR3aa: CASSPAAGQGDTEAFF; CDR3nt: TGTGCCAGCAGTCCCGCCGCGGGACAGGGGGACACTGAAGCTTTCTTT
j_gene: TRBJ1-5; abundance: once; v_gene: TRBV6-2/TRBV6-3; d_gene: -; CDR3aa: CASSYQGVRPQHF; CDR3nt: TGTGCCAGCAGTTACCAGGGCGTGCGGCCCCAGCATTTT
j_gene: TRBJ1-6; abundance: -; v_gene: TRBV28; d_gene: TRBD1; CDR3aa: CASRDPGQTTGALHF; CDR3nt: TGTGCCAGCAGAGATCCGGGACAGACGACCGGAGCCCTCCACTTT
j_gene: TRBJ2-2; abundance: -; v_gene: TRBV4-1; d_gene: TRBD1; CDR3aa: CASSQFRLGQQNTGELFF; CDR3nt: TGCGCCAGCAGCCAATTCCGCCTGGGACAGCAGAACACCGGGGAGCTGTTTTTT
j_gene: TRBJ1-2; abundance: few; v_gene: TRBV9; d_gene: -; CDR3aa: CASSQRDRTGDYGYTF; CDR3nt: TGTGCCAGCAGCCAACGTGACAGGACGGGCGACTATGGCTACACCTTC
j_gene: TRBJ2-1; abundance: once; v_gene: TRBV9; d_gene: -; CDR3aa: CASSVEDSSYNEQFF; CDR3nt: TGTGCCAGCAGCGTAGAGGACAGCTCCTACAATGAGCAGTTCTTC
j_gene: TRBJ2-7; abundance: -; v_gene: TRBV5-1; d_gene: TRBD2; CDR3aa: CASSPSGVTYEQYF; CDR3nt: TGCGCCAGCAGCCCAAGCGGGGTCACCTACGAGCAGTACTTC
j_gene: TRBJ2-2; abundance: -; v_gene: TRBV15; d_gene: TRBD2; CDR3aa: CATSVAGGTGELFF; CDR3nt: TGTGCCACCTCCGTAGCGGGAGGCACCGGGGAGCTGTTTTTT
j_gene: TRBJ2-5; abundance: -; v_gene: TRBV3-1/TRBV3-2; d_gene: -; CDR3aa: CASSRLRGFGETQYF; CDR3nt: TGTGCCAGCAGCCGCTTAAGGGGGTTCGGGGAGACCCAGTACTTC